This TCR beta chain derives from a study of blood T cell repertoires in COVID-19. Study overall: PBMCs, B-cell-depleted T cells, or T cells provided the cDNA or gDNA that made up the material.

V was pared by 6 bases and J by 6 bases, with 7 bases of the junction left unmatched. Germline CDR1 and CDR2: SGHDT and YYEEEE. The length of the CDR3 is 13 residues. Under the authors' procedure: Reference gene primer amplification gave estimated nucleated cell counts. Produced via immunoSEQ multiplex PCR; TCRdb's table is partial and in-frame only. That table is the source of V, J and clone size, and D and trimming were worked out from the DNA. The sample contains over 150,000 clones, 85% to 90% of which appear only once. The material sequenced was peripheral blood. This sequence was found in a man aged 45-65 years who had recovered from COVID-19. The chain recombines TRBV5-6 with TRBJ2-3, with 7 bases lining up with TRBD2. Here the CDR3 DNA reads TGTGCCAGCACCCTTGGGGGAGGGGATACGCAGTATTTT. Translation gives CASTLGGGDTQYF.